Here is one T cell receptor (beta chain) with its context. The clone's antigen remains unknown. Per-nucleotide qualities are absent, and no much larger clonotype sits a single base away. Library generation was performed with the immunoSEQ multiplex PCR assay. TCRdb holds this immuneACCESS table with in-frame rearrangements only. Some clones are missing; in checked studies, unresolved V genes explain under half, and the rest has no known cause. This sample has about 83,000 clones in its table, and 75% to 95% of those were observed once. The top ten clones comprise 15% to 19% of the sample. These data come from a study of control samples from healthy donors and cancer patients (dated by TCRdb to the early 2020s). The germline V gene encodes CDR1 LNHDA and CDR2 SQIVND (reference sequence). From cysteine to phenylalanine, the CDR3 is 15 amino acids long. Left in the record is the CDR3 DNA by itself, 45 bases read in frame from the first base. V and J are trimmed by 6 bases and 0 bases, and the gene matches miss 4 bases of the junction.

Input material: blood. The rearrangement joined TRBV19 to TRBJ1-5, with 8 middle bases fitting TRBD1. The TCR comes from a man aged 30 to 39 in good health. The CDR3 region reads CASRDRGYSNQPQHF. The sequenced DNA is TGTGCCAGTAGAGACAGGGGATATAGCAATCAGCCCCAGCATTTT.